The rows below give T cell receptor beta chains drawn from one sample of a study of shared clonotypes between healthy human individuals. Method: immunoSEQ multiplex PCR; TCRdb's copy keeps in-frame clones and lacks some. Here the sample spans over 850,000 clones, about 80% being singletons. Sample: memory CD4+ T cells from PBMCs. The source of these receptors is a man aged 18 to 30 in good health. Some clones in this sample may be carry-over from other donors' samples. Both conserved end residues are part of each CDR3. The order of the fields is V gene, clone size, D gene, J gene, CDR3 DNA, CDR3 protein. D genes are given only for firm matches. Clone size appears in some rows only: once, few, many, or a class for an expanded clone.

TRBV10-3	.	TRBD1	TRBJ2-7	TGTGCCACATACCCGGGACAGGGGGCGAACGAGCAGTACTTC	CATYPGQGANEQYF
TRBV29-1	.	.	TRBJ1-1	TGCAGCGTTGCTAGGCGGATGAACACTGAAGCTTTCTTT	CSVARRMNTEAFF
TRBV4-3	.	.	TRBJ1-2	TGCGCCAGCAGCCCCACGGGGGCTACTAACTATGGCTACACCTTC	CASSPTGATNYGYTF
TRBV5-1	once	.	TRBJ1-2	TGCGCCAGCAGCGGCCAGGGCTATGGCTACACCTTC	CASSGQGYGYTF
TRBV6-5	.	.	TRBJ2-3	TGTGCCAGCAGTTACACAATGTCAGATACGCAGTATTTT	CASSYTMSDTQYF
TRBV16	.	.	TRBJ1-5	TGTGCCAGCAGCCAATCCCATGGGGGAGGCAATCAGCCCCAGCATTTT	CASSQSHGGGNQPQHF
TRBV5-4	.	TRBD1	TRBJ1-2	TGTGCCAGCAGCCGTCGGACAGGTCTGAGCTACACCTTC	CASSRRTGLSYTF
TRBV27	.	.	TRBJ2-7	TGTGCCAGCAGTGGGGACGGTTCCTACGAGCAGTACTTC	CASSGDGSYEQYF
TRBV6-1	.	.	TRBJ1-4	TGTGCCAGCAGTGAAACTCAAAAACTGTTTTTT	CASSETQKLFF
TRBV6-1	.	.	TRBJ2-1	TGTGCCAGCAGTGAGACCCGGGACACCACCCTGGTCTTC	CASSETRDTTLVF
TRBV27	.	TRBD1	TRBJ2-2	TGTGCCAGCAGTGTTACCGACAGGGACACCGGGGAGCTGTTTTTT	CASSVTDRDTGELFF
TRBV30	.	.	TRBJ1-5	TGTGCCTGGGGTGCTGGTGGCAGGGGACCTAGCAATCAGCCCCAGCATTTT	CAWGAGGRGPSNQPQHF
TRBV11-2	.	.	TRBJ2-5	TGTGCCAGCAGCTCGGACGGACCAATGAATCCCCAGTACTTC	CASSSDGPMNPQYF
TRBV5-1	.	TRBD2	TRBJ2-7	TGCGCCAGCAGCAACGGACTAGTCACGGGCTACGAGCAGTACTTC	CASSNGLVTGYEQYF
TRBV16	.	TRBD1	TRBJ2-5	TGTGCCAGCAGCCGGCAGACAGGGCGAGAGACCCAGTACTTC	CASSRQTGRETQYF
TRBV19	.	TRBD1	TRBJ2-7	TGTGCCAGTAGCACTTCCGGGACAGGGGGCTCCTACGAGCAGTACTTC	CASSTSGTGGSYEQYF
TRBV30	.	TRBD2	TRBJ2-3	TGTGCCTACCAGCGGGAGTGGGGCACAGATACGCAGTATTTT	CAYQREWGTDTQYF
TRBV27	.	TRBD1	TRBJ1-4	TGTGCCAGCAGGAAAGGGGGCCCTAATGAAAAACTGTTTTTT	CASRKGGPNEKLFF
TRBV18	.	TRBD1	TRBJ2-4	TGTGCCAGCTCACCAGAGACAGGGGCCCACCACTTC	CASSPETGAHHF
TRBV28	.	TRBD1	TRBJ2-6	TGTGCCACCCTCGTGGGACCGGGACAGGGGACCGGGGCCAACGTCCTGACTTTC	CATLVGPGQGTGANVLTF
TRBV7-9	.	TRBD1	TRBJ2-6	TGTGCCAGCAGTTTTCCCGGGACAGGGGACTCTGGGGCCAACGTCCTGACTTTC	CASSFPGTGDSGANVLTF
TRBV5-1	once	TRBD1	TRBJ1-1	TGCGCCAGCAGCCCGGGTTCGACAGGGTTGAGCACTGAAGCTTTCTTT	CASSPGSTGLSTEAFF
TRBV5-5	.	TRBD2	TRBJ2-5	TGTGCCAGCAGCTTGGTAACTAGCGGGGGACCGAGCCAAGAGACCCAGTACTTC	CASSLVTSGGPSQETQYF
TRBV29-1	.	.	TRBJ1-2	TGCAGCGTTGACCCGGGATACCGCTATGGCTACACCTTC	CSVDPGYRYGYTF
TRBV6-5	.	.	TRBJ1-5	TGTGCCAGCAGGACCAACAATCAGCCCCAGCATTTT	CASRTNNQPQHF
TRBV5-4	many	.	TRBJ2-1	TGTGCCAGCAGCCCCGGCCCATTTGTGGGAAGCTCCTACAATGAGCAGTTCTTC	CASSPGPFVGSSYNEQFF
TRBV10-3	.	.	TRBJ2-7	TGTGCCATCAGTGAGTCCAGGGCGCAGTACTTC	CAISESRAQYF
TRBV18	once	.	TRBJ1-2	TGTGCCAGCTCACCACCCCGGGACATCCATGGCTACACCTTC	CASSPPRDIHGYTF
TRBV6-1	.	.	TRBJ2-3	TGTGCCAGCAGTGAAAGGGCAGCGATAGATACGCAGTATTTT	CASSERAAIDTQYF
TRBV5-1	.	.	TRBJ1-1	TGCGCCAGCAGCCTCTCCCGGTTAGGACAGACTACGAAGAACACTGAAGCTTTCTTT	CASSLSRLGQTTKNTEAFF
TRBV5-1	.	.	TRBJ2-1	TGCGCCAGCAGGATGGCAGGCTCCTACAATGAGCAGTTCTTC	CASRMAGSYNEQFF
TRBV5-6	.	TRBD2	TRBJ2-3	TGTGCCAGCAGCTCGTCCCAAGCGGGAGGAGCAGATACGCAGTATTTT	CASSSSQAGGADTQYF
TRBV7-9	.	.	TRBJ1-3	TGTGCCAGCAGCTCACCAAGGGGGTTTAGAAACACCATATATTTT	CASSSPRGFRNTIYF
TRBV11-3	.	.	TRBJ2-7	TGTGCCAGCAGCCCGACAGCCGTCCACGAGCAGTACTTC	CASSPTAVHEQYF
TRBV7-4	.	.	TRBJ1-6	TGTGCCAGCAGCTTAAGGCCTATTGGATCACCCCTCCACTTT	CASSLRPIGSPLHF
TRBV28	once	.	TRBJ1-5	TGTGCCAGCAGTTTGCTTTTGATGCAGCCCCAGCATTTT	CASSLLLMQPQHF
TRBV7-3	.	.	TRBJ2-3	TGTGCCAGCAGCTTCGGGGGAGGCTCCACAGATACGCAGTATTTT	CASSFGGGSTDTQYF
TRBV5-6	.	.	TRBJ2-7	TGTGCCAGCAGCTTGGGGCCCAGGGAGTCCTACGAGCAGTACTTC	CASSLGPRESYEQYF
TRBV11-2	.	.	TRBJ2-6	TGTGCCAGCAGCTTAGTCAGGGGCACGGGGGCCAACGTCCTGACTTTC	CASSLVRGTGANVLTF
TRBV7-6	.	.	TRBJ2-5	TGTGCCAGCAGCCCACCAAGGACGGAAGATAAAGAGACCCAGTACTTC	CASSPPRTEDKETQYF
TRBV6-1	few	.	TRBJ2-1	TGTGCCAGCAGTGTGCTACCCCTGGAGAATGAGCAGTTCTTC	CASSVLPLENEQFF
TRBV28	.	.	TRBJ2-7	TGTGCCAGCAGCTACCCGGTACCCTCCTACGAGCAGTACTTC	CASSYPVPSYEQYF
TRBV28	.	.	TRBJ2-7	TGTGCCAGCAGTTTGGCCAGGCTAGCGAGCGGAAAAGAGCAGTACTTC	CASSLARLASGKEQYF
TRBV5-1	.	.	TRBJ2-3	TGCGCCAGCAGCTTATCGGGGGACTCTGGCACAGATACGCAGTATTTT	CASSLSGDSGTDTQYF
TRBV7-9	.	.	TRBJ2-2	TGTGCCAGCAGCCCCTTCTGGGGCGCGAACACCGGGGAGCTGTTTTTT	CASSPFWGANTGELFF
TRBV5-4	once	.	TRBJ2-1	TGCGCCAGCAGCCTCGGACTCGACTCCTACAATGAGCAGTTCTTC	CASSLGLDSYNEQFF
TRBV28	.	.	TRBJ1-5	TGTGCCAGCAGTTTGACAGTCAATCAGCCCCAGCATTTT	CASSLTVNQPQHF